Listed below are T cell receptor beta chains from one sample, sequenced in a study of cytomegalovirus exposure and HLA in healthy donors. Generated by immunoSEQ multiplex PCR, the TCRdb table keeps only in-frame clones and is missing some. The sample holds around 130,000 clones; around 80% are singletons and the top ten take less than 3.5%. Sample: PBMCs. The receptors come from a man in his fifties in good health and CMV-seronegative. Both conserved end residues are part of each CDR3. The order of the fields is J gene, V gene, D gene, clone size, CDR3 DNA, CDR3 protein. A D gene is named only where the DNA matches it firmly. Only part of the rows carry a size: once, few, many, or a class if the clone is expanded.

TRBJ1-5,TRBV4-1,TRBD1,-,TGCGCCAGCAGCCAAGGACAGGGGGTGGTTCGGCCCCAGCATTTT,CASSQGQGVVRPQHF
TRBJ2-5,TRBV27,TRBD2,-,TGTGCCAGCAGCCCCACTAGCGGGGGGTTCAAAGAGACCCAGTACTTC,CASSPTSGGFKETQYF
TRBJ1-1,TRBV11-3,-,once,TGTGCCAGCAGTTCGGGGAACACTGAAGCTTTCTTT,CASSSGNTEAFF
TRBJ1-1,TRBV6-1,-,-,TGTGCCAGCATTAAAGGGGGCACTGAAGCTTTCTTT,CASIKGGTEAFF
TRBJ1-2,TRBV10-2,TRBD1,-,TGCGCCAGCGGGACAGGCGATGGCTACACCTTC,CASGTGDGYTF
TRBJ2-7,TRBV19,-,-,TGTGCCAGTAGTTCCCCAGGGAAAAGTAACGAGCAGTACTTC,CASSSPGKSNEQYF
TRBJ2-3,TRBV5-6,-,-,TGTGCCAGCACCACGAGGCCAGATACGCAGTATTTT,CASTTRPDTQYF
TRBJ1-5,TRBV19,-,-,TGTGCCAGTAGTATCCTGACAGGTGTTTATTATAGCAATCAGCCCCAGCATTTT,CASSILTGVYYSNQPQHF
TRBJ1-1,TRBV5-1,-,-,TGCGCCAGCAGCTTGGCCCGGGGAAACACTGAAGCTTTCTTT,CASSLARGNTEAFF
TRBJ2-5,TRBV6-1,-,-,TGTGCCAGCAGTGATGTGAAGGAGGGTCGGGAGCAGTACTTC,CASSDVKEGREQYF
TRBJ2-7,TRBV27,TRBD2,few,TGTGCCAGCAGTCCTAAATCCCCGGGACTAGCCTACTACGAGCAGTACTTC,CASSPKSPGLAYYEQYF
TRBJ2-7,TRBV10-3,-,-,TGTGCCATCAGCAATAGCACCTTCTCAAACTACGAGCAGTACTTC,CAISNSTFSNYEQYF
TRBJ1-1,TRBV30,-,-,TGTGCCTGGATGCAGGGGTTGAACACTGAAGCTTTCTTT,CAWMQGLNTEAFF
TRBJ2-1,TRBV7-8,-,-,TGTGCCAGCAGTCCTACGAGAACCTACAATGAGCAGTTCTTC,CASSPTRTYNEQFF
TRBJ1-6,TRBV6-1,TRBD1,-,TGTGCCAGCAGTACCGGGACAGGGGAATCACCCCTCCACTTT,CASSTGTGESPLHF
TRBJ1-4,TRBV2,-,-,TGTGCCAGCAGGACCGACAGAGGATGGGAAAAACTGTTTTTT,CASRTDRGWEKLFF
TRBJ2-7,TRBV5-1,TRBD2,-,TGCGCCAGCAGCTTGGGGTCAAGCGGGGCCTTCTCCTACGAGCAGTACTTC,CASSLGSSGAFSYEQYF